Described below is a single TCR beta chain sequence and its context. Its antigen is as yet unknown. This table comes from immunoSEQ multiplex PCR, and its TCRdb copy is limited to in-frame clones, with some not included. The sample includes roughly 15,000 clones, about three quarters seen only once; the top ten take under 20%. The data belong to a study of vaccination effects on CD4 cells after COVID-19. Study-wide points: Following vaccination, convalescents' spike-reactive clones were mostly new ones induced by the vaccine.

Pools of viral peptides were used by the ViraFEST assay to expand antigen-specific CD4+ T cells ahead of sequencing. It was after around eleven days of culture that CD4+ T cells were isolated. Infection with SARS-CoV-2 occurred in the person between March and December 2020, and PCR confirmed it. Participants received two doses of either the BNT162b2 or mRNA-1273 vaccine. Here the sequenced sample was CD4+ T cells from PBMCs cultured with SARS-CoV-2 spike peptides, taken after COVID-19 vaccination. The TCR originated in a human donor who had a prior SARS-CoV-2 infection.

CDR3: CASRRDRLSYEQYF. In DNA, the CDR3 is TGTGCCAGCAGGCGGGACAGGCTCTCCTACGAGCAGTACTTC. This sequence joins TRBV6-5 and TRBJ2-7; 8 bases match TRBD1. V trimming: 6 bases; J trimming: 0 bases; junction bases outside the gene matches: 4. CDR1 is MNHEY and CDR2 is SVGAGI in the germline V gene. This CDR3 is built from 14 residues.